This TCR beta chain was recovered during a study of blood T cell repertoires in COVID-19. Study-wide background: The United States, Italy and Spain supplied acute and convalescent COVID-19 samples.

In the authors' methods: Nucleated cell number was recorded as an estimate derived from reference gene primer amplification. Using immunoSEQ multiplex PCR, the repertoire was profiled, and TCRdb retains in-frame clones only, with some absent. V and J calls and clone size are copied from that table; D and trimming were computed from the DNA. The sample shows about 220,000 clones, approximately 77% of them seen only once. The CDR3 has 15 amino acids. Trimming left V 0 bases short and J 4 bases short, with 12 bases between. CDR1 KGHSH and CDR2 LQKENI come from the germline V gene. The source material was peripheral blood. This chain links TRBV18 with TRBJ1-2; a weak D match, TRBD1 (5 bases). This receptor was identified in a woman older than 75 with acute or convalescent COVID-19. This CDR3 reads CASSPPKGRGYGYTF. CDR3 in DNA: TGTGCCAGCTCACCACCTAAGGGGCGCGGCTATGGCTACACCTTC.